This T cell receptor (beta chain) stems from a study of response to subunit inactivated influenza vaccine. Trimming took 6 bases from V and 8 from J; bases not matched to a gene: 10. This CDR3 has 13 amino acids. Germline CDR1 reads SQVTM; CDR2 reads ANQGSEA. The study, taken as a whole, reports: Only a handful of new T cells, the authors suggested, are recruited with each seasonal influenza vaccination.

TCRdb fed the RT-PCR reads into MiXCR, producing one record per CDR3 protein. In the table there are roughly 290,000 distinct CDR3 sequences, around a fifth of which are singletons. In this sample, this clonotype turned up a few times. Its specificity is not known. Source: PBMCs from blood, taken approximately 22 months after vaccination. The V and J genes are TRBV29-1 and TRBJ2-4; TRBD1 matches at 7 bases. The sequence was obtained from a man aged 50 to 69 who received an inactivated influenza vaccine. In DNA, the CDR3 is TGCAGCGTCGGTAGGGGGCCTGGGGACATTCAGTACTTC. This translates into CSVGRGPGDIQYF.